The 14 T cell receptor beta chains in this list originate from one sample, sequenced in a study of naive CD8 T cells in extremely preterm neonates. Cord blood came from elective full-term cesareans at about 35-41 weeks without labor or membrane rupture. Data came from immunoSEQ multiplex PCR; TCRdb stores just in-frame clones and leaves some out. The sample carries about 4,900 clones, about 97% recorded once. The sequenced material came from naive CD8+ T cells from cord blood. These receptors all come from a newborn in good health.

This chain uses TRBV19 with TRBJ2-2; TRBD2 matches 7 bases. After removal of 8 bases from V and 5 bases from J, the junction contained 23 bases not matched to a gene. CDR3 size: 19 residues. Germline assignment: CDR1 LNHDA and CDR2 SQIVND (reference sequence). This CDR3 reads CASRIPLTGTTLKTGELFF. CDR3 coding DNA: TGTGCCAGTCGAATTCCTCTGACCGGGACTACCCTGAAGACCGGGGAGCTGTTTTTT.

This CDR3 reads CASSITGSNYGYTF. DNA of the CDR3: TGTGCCAGTAGTATCACAGGGTCGAACTATGGCTACACCTTC. The V and J genes are TRBV19 and TRBJ1-2, with D possibly matching TRBD1 (6 bases). In germline, CDR1 is LNHDA, CDR2 SQIVND (reference sequence). V was shortened by 3 bases and J by 2 bases, with 10 bases between the two germline ends. This CDR3 is built from 14 residues.

This chain uses TRBV5-6 with TRBJ2-2; D may be TRBD1 (6 bases). V lost 1 base, J lost 0 bases, and 13 bases lay in between. The V gene's germline CDR1 is SGHDT and CDR2 YYEEEE. The CDR3 loop spans 17 amino acids. This CDR3 reads CASSLSQGLANTGELFF. CDR3 nucleotide sequence: TGTGCCAGCAGCTTGTCCCAGGGGCTCGCGAACACCGGGGAGCTGTTTTTT.

The chain has TRBV2 and TRBJ2-1; TRBD2 aligns across 7 bases. The V and J ends lost 3 bases and 1 base, in that order; junction bases with no gene match: 3. CDR1 is SNHLY and CDR2 is FYNNEI in the germline V gene. CDR3 length: 15 amino acids. The CDR3 region has the DNA TGTGCCAGCAGTGAGGGCGGGGGTTCCTACAATGAGCAGTTCTTC. Translated: CASSEGGGSYNEQFF.

J is TRBJ1-4 and V is TRBV2; no reliable D call. Germline-derived CDR1 and CDR2 are SNHLY and FYNNEI. The CDR3 sequence is 15 residues long. V lost 3 bases to trimming and J lost 0 bases, with 8 bases between them. CDR3 coding DNA: TGTGCCAGCAGTGACAGTCTAGCAACTAATGAAAAACTGTTTTTT. Translation: CASSDSLATNEKLFF.

The rearrangement joins TRBV2 to TRBJ2-3; TRBD2 matches at 13 bases. Germline V gives CDR1 SNHLY, CDR2 FYNNEI. V lost 6 bases and J lost 4; bases outside the gene matches: 4. The CDR3 loop spans 15 amino acids. The CDR3 here is CASSYGLAGADTQYF. The DNA of the CDR3 is TGTGCCAGCAGCTATGGACTAGCGGGAGCAGATACGCAGTATTTT. The full variable domain, with the rest looked up from reference TRBV2 and TRBJ2-3, is EPEVTQTPSHQVTQMGQEVILRCVPISNHLYFYWYRQILGQKVEFLVSFYNNEISEKSEIFDDQFSVERPDGSNFTLKIRSTKLEDSAMYFCASSYGLAGADTQYFGPGTRLTVL.

V gene TRBV27 combines with J gene TRBJ2-1, with 9 bases fitting TRBD2. With 4 bases clipped from V and 7 bases from J, the junction kept 5 bases outside the gene matches. There are 14 residues in the CDR3. Germline loops: CDR1 MNHEY, CDR2 SMNVEV (reference sequence). CDR3 bases: TGTGCCAGCAGTTGGGCGGGGGGGCCGAATGAGCAGTTCTTC. Translating gives CASSWAGGPNEQFF.

The table lists this clone with a count of one. The V call is TRBV9, the J call TRBJ2-1; 9 nucleotides line up with TRBD2. V gave up 3 bases and J gave up 7 bases; unmatched junction bases: 11. Germline-derived CDR1 and CDR2 are SGDLS and YYNGEE. The CDR3 totals 16 residues. The CDR3 region has the DNA TGTGCCAGCAGCGACGCGGGGCGGGGGGGCCAAAATGAGCAGTTCTTC. Translating gives CASSDAGRGGQNEQFF.

The gene calls are TRBV7-9 and TRBJ2-7, with 7 bases that match TRBD1. This CDR3 contains 15 residues. CDR1 is SEHNR, CDR2 FQNEAQ, per germline (reference sequence). Unmatched junction bases numbered 8, after V lost 6 bases and J lost 0 bases. CDR3 amino acids: CASSLSTGSSYEQYF. DNA for the CDR3: TGTGCCAGCAGTCTTTCGACAGGGAGCTCCTACGAGCAGTACTTC. Drawing the rest from reference TRBV7-9 and TRBJ2-7, the complete variable domain is DTGVSQNPRHKITKRGQNVTFRCDPISEHNRLYWYRQTLGQGPEFLTYFQNEAQLEKSRLLSDRFSAERPKGSFSTLEIQRTEQGDSAMYLCASSLSTGSSYEQYFGPGTRLTVT.

V is TRBV4-1 and J is TRBJ2-2; D is perhaps TRBD2 (5 bases). Germline CDR1 MGHRA, CDR2 YSYEKL. V was pared by 0 bases and J by 5 bases, with 13 bases between. The CDR3 extends over 16 amino acids. DNA for the CDR3: TGCGCCAGCAGCCAAGATTCCGGGATGGCGACCGGGGAGCTGTTTTTT. This sequence encodes CASSQDSGMATGELFF.

J is TRBJ1-1 and V is TRBV19, with TRBD1 as a possible D gene (5 bases). The CDR3 length is 15 residues. Germline V gives CDR1 LNHDA, CDR2 SQIVND (reference sequence). V lost 6 bases to trimming and J lost 6 bases, with 20 bases between them. CDR3 in DNA: TGTGCCAGTAGAAAGGAGAAGGGGTTTGGGGCTGAAGCTTTCTTT. As protein: CASRKEKGFGAEAFF. The variable domain in full, with the rest retrieved from reference TRBV19 and TRBJ1-1, is DGGITQSPKYLFRKEGQNVTLSCEQNLNHDAMYWYRQDPGQGLRLIYYSQIVNDFQKGDIAEGYSVSREKKESFPLTVTSAQKNPTAFYLCASRKEKGFGAEAFFGQGTRLTVV.

V is TRBV19 and J is TRBJ2-1; D unresolved. V lost 3 bases and J lost 7, with 10 bases in between. Germline V gene sequence: CDR1 LNHDA, CDR2 SQIVND (reference sequence). This CDR3 comprises 13 residues. The CDR3 reads CASSIGGWNEQFF. In nucleotides, the CDR3 is TGTGCCAGTAGTATCGGTGGTTGGAATGAGCAGTTCTTC.

The CDR3 DNA is TGTGCCAGCAGCTTACTCAATGAGCAGTTCTTC. Amino acids: CASSLLNEQFF. The rearrangement links TRBV5-8 to TRBJ2-1; D is uncertain. In germline, CDR1 is SGHTS, CDR2 YDEGEE. The CDR3 runs 11 residues. V was shortened by 2 bases and J by 6 bases, with 3 bases between the two germline ends.

The chain links TRBV12-5 to TRBJ2-3; 9 bases map to TRBD1. Trimming cost V 5 bases and J 3 bases; bases outside gene matches: 6. The CDR3 sequence is 15 residues long. Germline V gives CDR1 LGHNT, CDR2 FRNRAP. CDR3 protein: CASGPWDRETDTQYF. CDR3 coding DNA: TGTGCTAGTGGTCCCTGGGACAGGGAAACAGATACGCAGTATTTT.